These 27 T cell receptor beta chains share one sample of origin, sequenced in a study of T cells in women clearing cervical HPV infection. Sequenced by immunoSEQ multiplex PCR; TCRdb stores in-frame clones only, minus some. Here the sample table reports some 20,000 clones. The sample consisted of blood buffy coat. These receptors all stem from a woman between 18 and 70 years old with a cervical HPV16 infection that either progressed to CIN3+ or cleared (not recorded which).

In regard to this clone: The CDR3 end is not reached by the read, which stops 3 residues before it; the germline J gene fills it in. The chain joins TRBV14 to TRBJ2-1; weak D call: TRBD1 (5 bases). V lost 0 bases and J lost 7, with 10 bases in between. This CDR3 is built from 14 residues. CDR1 and CDR2 from the germline V gene are SGHDN and FVKESK. CDR3 sequence: CASSQDAGWNEQFF. The part of the CDR3 DNA that was read is TGTGCCAGCAGCCAAGATGCAGGGTGGAATGAG.

About this clone itself: The CDR3 goes on 3 residues after the read ends, and that part is filled in from the germline J gene. The V gene is TRBV5-4, the J gene TRBJ2-3, with TRBD2 matching 11 bases. Germline CDR1 SGHNT, CDR2 YYREEE (reference sequence). The CDR3 runs to 16 residues. The CDR3 here is CASSLMTSGTVRTQYF. The sequenced CDR3 bases are TGTGCCAGCAGCTTGATGACTAGCGGGACGGTAAGGACG.

Points on this clone: The read gets to within 3 residues of the CDR3 end, and the germline J gene fills in the rest. This sequence joins TRBV5-4 and TRBJ1-1, with D possibly being TRBD1 (5 bases). The CDR3 extends over 12 amino acids. Germline lookup yields CDR1 SGHNT and CDR2 YYREEE (reference sequence). The sequenced part of the CDR3 DNA is TGTGCCAGCAGCTTGGATAGCGGGGCA. It specifies CASSLDSGA. The complete CDR3 sequence is CASSLDSGAAFF. The entire variable domain, with the rest obtained from reference TRBV5-4 and TRBJ1-1, is as follows: ETGVTQSPTHLIKTRGQQVTLRCSSQSGHNTVSWYQQALGQGPQFIFQYYREEENGRGNFPPRFSGLQFPNYSSELNVNALELDDSALYLCASSLDSGAAFFGQGTRLTVV.

In the case of this clone: The read terminates 3 residues before the CDR3 end, so the remaining end is supplied by the germline J gene. The rearrangement links TRBV20-1 to TRBJ2-5, with 9 bases identical to TRBD2. Germline CDR1 is DFQATT and CDR2 is SNEGSKA (reference sequence). The CDR3 runs to 15 residues. Losses at the gene ends were 2 bases for V and 1 base for J; bases not matched to a gene: 5. The CDR3 loop reads CSARSSGTLQETQYF. The sequenced part of the CDR3 DNA is TGCAGTGCTAGATCTAGCGGGACCCTCCAAGAGACC.

Concerning this clone itself: The CDR3 extends 3 residues past the end of the read, so its final part is completed from the germline J gene. The chain recombines TRBV5-1 with TRBJ2-3; D gene uncertain. Germline V lookup: CDR1 SGHRS, CDR2 YFSETQ. This CDR3 spans 15 amino acids. Incomplete CDR3 DNA: TGCGCCAGCAGCTTGGGCGGCATAAGGCAAGAGACG. Translating it yields CASSLGGIRQET. The whole CDR3 reads CASSLGGIRQETQYF.

A remark on this clone: The junction departs from germline at one end; a sequencing error may be responsible. The read gets to within 3 residues of the CDR3 end, and the germline J gene fills in the rest. At the DNA level, this CDR3 is encoded by other sequences in the same sample as well. The rearrangement links TRBV20-1 to TRBJ1-2, with a tentative D call TRBD1 (5 bases). Germline V lookup: CDR1 DFQATT, CDR2 SNEGSKA (reference sequence). This CDR3 spans 12 amino acids. This chain's CDR3 is CSAPGESYGYTF. The covered CDR3 bases are TGCAGTGCACCGGGGGAGTCCTATGGT.

Partial CDR3 DNA: TGTGCCAGCAGCTTCAGCGGGCCCAGGGCACAAGAGACG. Residues: CASSFSGPRAQET. The entire CDR3 sequence reads CASSFSGPRAQETQYF. The chain carries TRBV6-2 or TRBV6-3 and TRBJ2-3, with D possibly matching TRBD2 (6 bases). The CDR3 end is not reached by the read, which stops 3 residues before it; the germline J gene fills it in. Per the germline V gene, CDR1 is MNHEY and CDR2 is SVGEGT. CDR3 length: 16 amino acids.

Of note for this clone: The read stops 3 residues short of the end of the CDR3; the missing end is completed from the germline J gene. The chain joins TRBV5-8 to TRBJ2-5; 8 bases align to TRBD1. This CDR3 comprises 15 residues. The trim removed 3 bases at V and 4 bases at J, leaving 8 bases unmatched. CDR1 SGHTS and CDR2 YDEGEE come from the germline V gene. The CDR3 sequence: CASSSTGVFVETQYF. The sequenced CDR3 bases are TGTGCCAGCAGCTCGACAGGGGTCTTTGTAGAGACC.

On this clone itself: The read finishes 3 residues shy of the CDR3 end, and the germline J gene is used to complete it. The chain couples TRBV11-2 to TRBJ2-1, with D possibly being TRBD1 or TRBD2 (5 bases each). The germline V and J ends were trimmed by 5 bases and 0 bases, with 11 bases remaining between them. There are 15 residues in the CDR3. Germline loops: CDR1 SGHAT, CDR2 FQNNGV. CDR3 DNA, as far as it was read: TGTGCCAGCAGCCAGATGAGGGGCTCCTACAATGAG. It encodes CASSQMRGSYNE. From start to end, the CDR3 is CASSQMRGSYNEQFF. Full variable domain (missing parts from reference TRBV11-2 and TRBJ2-1): EAGVAQSPRYKIIEKRQSVAFWCNPISGHATLYWYQQILGQGPKLLIQFQNNGVVDDSQLPKDRFSAERLKGVDSTLKIQPAKLEDSAVYLCASSQMRGSYNEQFFGPGTRLTVL.

As for this clone: The CDR3 end falls 3 residues outside the read, so it is completed with the germline J gene. The chain carries TRBV4-1 and TRBJ1-4, with D possibly TRBD1 on 5 matching bases. The ends were cut back, 1 base at V and 8 bases at J, with 14 bases in the middle. Germline-derived CDR1 and CDR2 are MGHRA and YSYEKL. CDR3 size: 15 residues. This CDR3 reads CASSQGEGPWEKLFF. The sequenced CDR3 bases are TGCGCCAGCAGCCAAGGGGAGGGGCCCTGGGAAAAA.

Concerning this clone: The missing CDR3 end, 3 residues past where the read stops, is filled in from the germline J gene. V is TRBV27 and J is TRBJ2-3, with D tentatively TRBD1 or TRBD2 (5 bases each). The CDR3 sequence is 12 residues long. Germline V gene data show CDR1 as MNHEY and CDR2 as SMNVEV (reference sequence). The germline V and J ends were trimmed by 6 bases and 5 bases, with 9 bases remaining between them. The CDR3 sequence: CASSPRGDTQYF. CDR3 bases read: TGTGCCAGCAGCCCGAGGGGAGATACG.

A word on this clone: The CDR3 extends 3 residues past the end of the read, so its final part is completed from the germline J gene. This chain joins TRBV7-2 and TRBJ2-7, with D perhaps TRBD2 (5 bases). Germline V gene sequence: CDR1 SGHTA, CDR2 FQGNSA. This CDR3 is 14 amino acids long. Trimming took 1 base from V and 2 from J, leaving 9 bases between them. CDR3 sequence reads: CASSLGRGTYEQYF. CDR3 bases read: TGTGCCAGCAGCTTAGGTCGGGGAACCTACGAG. The whole variable domain, remainder taken from reference TRBV7-2 and TRBJ2-7, is GAGVSQSPSNKVTEKGKDVELRCDPISGHTALYWYRQSLGQGLEFLIYFQGNSAPDKSGLPSDRFSAERTGGSVSTLTIQRTQQEDSAVYLCASSLGRGTYEQYFGPGTRLTVT.

Points on this clone: The sequenced fragment ends 3 residues before the CDR3 boundary, so the rest is inferred from the germline J gene. The rearrangement links TRBV5-1 to TRBJ2-7; the match to TRBD2 covers 12 bases. The germline CDR1 and CDR2 sequences are SGHRS and YFSETQ. The CDR3 runs to 16 residues. The V and J ends lost 3 bases and 5 bases, in that order; junction bases with no gene match: 9. The CDR3 protein is CASSWSLAGGPNEQYF. The part of the CDR3 DNA that was read is TGCGCCAGCAGCTGGTCCCTAGCGGGAGGGCCTAACGAG.

Notes on this clone: The read finishes 3 residues shy of the CDR3 end, and the germline J gene is used to complete it. The V gene is TRBV18, the J gene TRBJ1-2; D remains unclear. The CDR3 has 14 amino acids. CDR1 KGHSH and CDR2 LQKENI come from the germline V gene. The sequenced part of the CDR3 DNA is TGTGCCAGCTCACCTAGGCGGGAGACGGGTGAC. This translates into CASSPRRETGD. The complete CDR3 reads CASSPRRETGDYTF. Full variable domain (remainder filled in from reference TRBV18 and TRBJ1-2): NAGVMQNPRHLVRRRGQEARLRCSPMKGHSHVYWYRQLPEEGLKFMVYLQKENIIDESGMPKERFSAEFPKEGPSILRIQQVVRGDSAAYFCASSPRRETGDYTFGSGTRLTVV.

The CDR3 bases that were read are TGTGCCAGCAGCCCACAACAGGAGACC. Amino acids: CASSPQQET. The entire CDR3 reads CASSPQQETAFF. This sequence joins TRBV7-9 and TRBJ1-1; weak D call: TRBD1 (5 bases). Read sequence stops 3 residues before the CDR3 end, and the germline J gene provides the missing end. CDR3 length: 12 amino acids. Germline CDR1 reads SEHNR; CDR2 reads FQNEAQ (reference sequence).

On this clone itself: Sequencing ends 3 residues short of the CDR3 end; the germline J gene provides the rest. The chain employs TRBV20-1 and TRBJ2-5, with TRBD2 identical over 8 bases. V shed 0 bases and J 4 bases; nucleotides not matched to a gene: 4. From germline, CDR1 is DFQATT and CDR2 SNEGSKA (reference sequence). The CDR3 extends over 14 amino acids. CDR3 region: CSARDPRGAETQYF. The sequenced part of the CDR3 DNA is TGCAGTGCTAGAGATCCGCGGGGGGCAGAGACC.

As to this clone: One end of the junction does not line up with germline, which may come from a read error. The read comes to an end 3 residues before the CDR3 does, leaving the germline J gene to fill in the end. Other DNA sequences of this sample code for an identical CDR3. The rearrangement links TRBV5-1 to TRBJ1-2, with a weak D call TRBD1 (5 bases). This CDR3 has 15 amino acids. Germline CDR1 is SGHRS and CDR2 is YFSETQ. CDR3 amino acids: CASSRTTPGQNGYTF. CDR3 DNA (partial): TGCGCCAGCAGCCGTACCACTCCAGGGCAGAATGGA.

This clone is medium-sized by frequency. The CDR3 end falls 3 residues outside the read, so it is completed with the germline J gene. The chain employs TRBV13 and TRBJ2-3, with D hard to call. CDR3 length: 13 residues. V was shortened by 5 bases and J by 5 bases, with 11 bases between the two germline ends. CDR1 is PRHDT and CDR2 is FYEKMQ in the germline V gene (reference sequence). The CDR3 reads CASSPRSGDTQYF. Partial CDR3 DNA: TGTGCCAGCAGCCCGCGCTCGGGAGATACG.

About this clone: The read terminates 3 residues before the CDR3 end, so the remaining end is supplied by the germline J gene. The chain combines TRBV5-1 with TRBJ1-4, with D maybe TRBD1 (5 bases). The CDR3 is made up of 15 amino acids. The V and J ends lost 4 bases and 7 bases respectively, with 17 bases between them. Germline V gene lookup returns CDR1 SGHRS and CDR2 YFSETQ. The CDR3 sequence: CASSPGGGAFEKLFF. The part of the CDR3 DNA that was read is TGCGCCAGCAGCCCCGGAGGTGGGGCTTTTGAAAAA.

About this clone: The read gets to within 3 residues of the CDR3 end, and the germline J gene fills in the rest. The chain recombines TRBV20-1 with TRBJ2-1; 10 positions match TRBD2. CDR1 and CDR2 (germline): DFQATT, SNEGSKA (reference sequence). CDR3 length equals 19 residues. Germline trimming cut 0 bases from V and 0 bases from J; bases unmatched to any gene: 11. The DNA read from the CDR3 is TGCAGTGCTAGAGAGATGAAACTAGCGGGAACGAGCTCCTACAATGAG. Translated: CSAREMKLAGTSSYNE. The CDR3, in full, reads CSAREMKLAGTSSYNEQFF.

Concerning this clone: The DNA ends 3 residues before the CDR3 does, and the rest of the CDR3 is filled in from the germline J gene. The chain has TRBV19 and TRBJ2-3, with D perhaps matching TRBD2 (6 bases). Per germline, CDR1 LNHDA and CDR2 SQIVND (reference sequence). The germline V and J ends were trimmed by 6 bases and 6 bases, with 22 bases remaining between them. The length of the CDR3 is 16 residues. The sequenced CDR3 bases are TGTGCCAGTAGCACAAACCGGGACTCGAGAGGGGATACG. It is translated as CASSTNRDSRGDT. The entire CDR3 protein is CASSTNRDSRGDTQYF.

As to this clone: The CDR3 extends 3 residues past the end of the read, so its final part is completed from the germline J gene. The chain uses TRBV28 and TRBJ1-3, with D uncertain. The CDR3 covers 13 residues. Looked up from germline, CDR1 is MDHEN and CDR2 is SYDVKM. V was trimmed by 4 bases and J by 3 bases, leaving 7 bases between them. This chain's CDR3 is CASSSTFGNTIYF. Partial CDR3 DNA: TGTGCCAGCAGTTCCACATTTGGAAACACC.

About this clone itself: The sequence runs out 3 residues before the end of the CDR3; the remainder is reconstructed from the germline J gene. The J gene is TRBJ2-1, the V gene TRBV20-1; TRBD2 matches at 8 bases. There are 15 residues in the CDR3. J gave up 2 bases and V 5 bases, and 8 bases lay outside the gene matches. Germline lookup yields CDR1 DFQATT and CDR2 SNEGSKA (reference sequence). CDR3 loop: CSAPPRREAYNEQFF. The part of the CDR3 DNA that was read is TGCAGTGCTCCCCCTCGGCGGGAGGCCTACAATGAG.

For this clone: The DNA ends 3 residues before the CDR3 does, and the rest of the CDR3 is filled in from the germline J gene. J is TRBJ1-2 and V is TRBV7-9; no clear D. Germline assignment: CDR1 SEHNR and CDR2 FQNEAQ (reference sequence). The CDR3 runs to 13 residues. This chain's CDR3 is CASSPKLTDTYTF. Incomplete CDR3 DNA: TGTGCCAGCAGCCCCAAGTTAACAGATACC.

On this clone itself: The read ends 3 residues early relative to the CDR3; the germline J gene fills the gap. V usage is TRBV6-2 or TRBV6-3 and J usage is TRBJ2-7; 7 bases match TRBD2. CDR3 length: 17 residues. Trimming at V came to 4 bases and at J to 0 bases, leaving 12 bases not matched to a gene. CDR1 and CDR2 (germline): MNHEY, SVGEGT. CDR3 bases read: TGTGCCAGCAGTTTCCCGTTGGGGGGGAAAAGCTCCTACGAG. Its translation: CASSFPLGGKSSYE. The whole CDR3 region reads CASSFPLGGKSSYEQYF.

A remark on this clone: The sequenced fragment ends 3 residues before the CDR3 boundary, so the rest is inferred from the germline J gene. The chain couples TRBV7-6 to TRBJ2-5; unclear D gene. In germline, CDR1 is SGHVS, CDR2 FNYEAQ. The CDR3 runs 11 residues. The germline V and J ends were trimmed by 5 bases and 5 bases, with 6 bases remaining between them. The CDR3 DNA, read in part, is TGTGCCAGCAGCCACCGGGAGACC. It translates to CASSHRET. The entire CDR3 protein is CASSHRETQYF. Combining the CDR3 with reference TRBV7-6 and TRBJ2-5 gives the whole variable domain GAGVSQSPRYKVTKRGQDVALRCDPISGHVSLYWYRQALGQGPEFLTYFNYEAQQDKSGLPNDRFSAERPEGSISTLTIQRTEQRDSAMYRCASSHRETQYFGPGTRLLVL.

To note about this clone: The read ends 3 residues before the CDR3 terminus; that terminus is restored from the germline J gene. The V gene is TRBV20-1, the J gene TRBJ2-5, with TRBD2 as a possible D gene (6 bases). V gave up 5 bases and J gave up 2 bases, with 18 bases separating them. There are 15 residues in the CDR3. CDR1 and CDR2 from the germline V gene are DFQATT and SNEGSKA (reference sequence). The CDR3 loop reads CSAGRDSWTQETQYF. The sequenced CDR3 bases are TGCAGTGCTGGCCGGGACTCCTGGACACAAGAGACC.